The rows below give T cell receptor beta chains drawn from one sample of a study of long-term antiretroviral therapy in people with HIV. Sequencing was performed with immunoSEQ multiplex PCR; in TCRdb, only in-frame clones are kept and a portion is missing. The data hold 39,000 or so clones, with almost 85% observed a single time. Sample: unsorted PBMCs, taken 0.6 years after starting antiretroviral therapy. These receptors were taken from a young man with HIV. Each CDR3 is given with its conserved first and last residue. Fields, in order: clone size, J gene, V gene, D gene, CDR3 DNA, CDR3 protein. D genes are given only for firm matches. Rows give clone size only sometimes, using once, few, many, or a class for an expanded clone.

once TRBJ2-7 TRBV6-5 - TGTGCCAGCAGGAGGGGCAACGGCGCCTACGAGCAGTACTTC CASRRGNGAYEQYF
- TRBJ2-3 TRBV9 - TGTGCCAGCAGCGTTGGAGACCCTAAGTATACGCAGTATTTT CASSVGDPKYTQYF
- TRBJ2-7 TRBV4-2 TRBD1 TGTGCCAGCAGCCCCCAAGGACAGGGGGCGGGAGAGCAGTACTTC CASSPQGQGAGEQYF
- TRBJ1-2 TRBV6-1 - TGTGCCAGCAGTGAAGGGGGGGGGTATGGCTACACCTTC CASSEGGGYGYTF
- TRBJ2-7 TRBV28 TRBD1 TGTGCCAGCAGTCCCCACAACCAGGGACAGGGGCCGTACGAGCAGTACTTC CASSPHNQGQGPYEQYF
- TRBJ1-5 TRBV2 - TGTGCCAGCAGTGACCAGGGACCGAATAGCAATCAGCCCCAGCATTTT CASSDQGPNSNQPQHF
few TRBJ1-5 TRBV2 - TGTGCCAGCAGTGAAGTGAGCCCGAATCAGCCCCAGCATTTT CASSEVSPNQPQHF
- TRBJ1-2 TRBV28 - TGTGCCAGCAGCCCCAGAATCATCGGGAGGTATGGCTACACCTTC CASSPRIIGRYGYTF
- TRBJ2-7 TRBV5-8 - TGTGCCAGCAGCTTGGCGCTTGCGTGGCAGTACTTC CASSLALAWQYF
- TRBJ2-2 TRBV6-4 - TGTGCCAGCTCTCTGGCACTCCACGGGTCCGGGGAGCTGTTTTTT CASSLALHGSGELFF
- TRBJ1-4 TRBV6-6 - TGTGCCAGCTACCGCTGGAGGGGTCTAAATGAAAAACTGTTTTTT CASYRWRGLNEKLFF
- TRBJ2-2 TRBV11-3 TRBD2 TGTGCCAGCAGTGAGGGCGGGACTAGGGCCGGGGAGCTGTTTTTT CASSEGGTRAGELFF
- TRBJ2-1 TRBV25-1 - TGTGCCAGCAGTGATGCTGGGGCAGGGGGGGCGAATGAGCAGTTCTTC CASSDAGAGGANEQFF
- TRBJ1-1 TRBV29-1 - TGCAGCGTTGTGAGAGACATGAACACTGAAGCTTTCTTT CSVVRDMNTEAFF
- TRBJ2-2 TRBV18 - TGTGCCAGCTCACCGCAACCACTTGGGGAGCTGTTTTTT CASSPQPLGELFF
- TRBJ2-2 TRBV4-3 TRBD2 TGCGCCAGCAGCCAACTAGCGGTCATCACCGGGGAGCTGTTTTTT CASSQLAVITGELFF
- TRBJ2-1 TRBV4-3 - TGCGCCAGCAGCCAAGATAGGGGCGCCTACAATGAGCAGTTCTTC CASSQDRGAYNEQFF
- TRBJ2-1 TRBV27 TRBD2 TGTGCCAGCAGTTTTCTAGCGGGAAACTTAGGTGAGCAGTTCTTC CASSFLAGNLGEQFF
- TRBJ2-1 TRBV2 - TGTGCCAGCAGTGAAGCGCTTAGGGGGAGAGAGCAGTTCTTC CASSEALRGREQFF
- TRBJ1-1 TRBV5-1 TRBD1 TGCGCCAGCAGCTGGTTGACAGGGGGCGACGGTGAAGCTTTCTTT CASSWLTGGDGEAFF
once TRBJ2-5 TRBV5-3 - TGTGCCAGCAGTGGTACGGGAGCGGCACAAGAGACCCAGTACTTC CASSGTGAAQETQYF
- TRBJ2-1 TRBV19 - TGTGCCAGTAGTATAGGTACAGGGAATGGGCAGTTCTTC CASSIGTGNGQFF
- TRBJ1-2 TRBV5-1 - TGCGCCAGCAGCTTGTCAGGAGGCTCCTATGGCTACACCTTC CASSLSGGSYGYTF
- TRBJ2-3 TRBV11-3 TRBD2 TGTGCCAGCAGCCGGGGACTAGCTTCGACAGATACGCAGTATTTT CASSRGLASTDTQYF
once TRBJ2-7 TRBV5-4 TRBD2 TGTGCCAGCAGCTTGCGGGGGGGGTCAACATACGAGCAGTACTTC CASSLRGGSTYEQYF
- TRBJ1-1 TRBV5-5 TRBD1 TGTGCCAGCAGTTATGACAGGGGAGGAACTGAAGCTTTCTTT CASSYDRGGTEAFF
- TRBJ2-7 TRBV7-2 - TGTGCCAGCAGCCCCGGACGCTACGAGCAGTACTTC CASSPGRYEQYF
- TRBJ2-7 TRBV19 - TGTGCCAGTAGTATTACGACAGGTTCCGCCGAGCAGTACTTC CASSITTGSAEQYF
- TRBJ1-2 TRBV4-2 - TGTGCCAGCAGCTTCAGTGCTAACTATGGCTACACCTTC CASSFSANYGYTF
- TRBJ2-7 TRBV28 - TGTGCCAGCAACACACGGGGTATCTACGAGCAGTACTTC CASNTRGIYEQYF
- TRBJ2-5 TRBV7-7 TRBD2 TGTGCTAGCAGCTTAGCCGGGGGGAAAGAGACCCAGTACTTC CASSLAGGKETQYF
- TRBJ2-3 TRBV29-1 TRBD2 TGCAGCGCCGGCGGGAGGGCGAGGGCAGATACGCAGTATTTT CSAGGRARADTQYF
- TRBJ2-3 TRBV5-4 - TGTGCCAGCAGCTTTGGCGCCACAGATACGCAGTATTTT CASSFGATDTQYF
few TRBJ2-7 TRBV7-9 TRBD1 TGTGCCAGCAGCCCCGGGACAGGAGAGCACTACGAGCAGTACTTC CASSPGTGEHYEQYF
- TRBJ2-7 TRBV7-9 TRBD2 TGTGCCAGCAGCTTAGGAGGGACTAGGTACGAGCAGTACTTC CASSLGGTRYEQYF
- TRBJ1-3 TRBV6-5 - TGTGCCAGCAGTCCCGACTCAAGCTCTGGAAACACCATATATTTT CASSPDSSSGNTIYF
- TRBJ1-2 TRBV28 - TGTGCCAGCAGTTCCCCCGTGGTGTCAGGGGACTATGGCTACACCTTC CASSSPVVSGDYGYTF
- TRBJ2-1 TRBV25-1 TRBD2 TGTGCCAGCACCGCTAGCGGGAGCCACAATGAGCAGTTCTTC CASTASGSHNEQFF
- TRBJ1-2 TRBV7-9 - TGTGCCAGCAGCTTAGCACAGGGTTTTAGGAACTATGGCTACACCTTC CASSLAQGFRNYGYTF
- TRBJ2-2 TRBV18 TRBD2 TGTGCCAGCTCGCTTAAAGCGGGGGGAGCCGGGGAGCTGTTTTTT CASSLKAGGAGELFF